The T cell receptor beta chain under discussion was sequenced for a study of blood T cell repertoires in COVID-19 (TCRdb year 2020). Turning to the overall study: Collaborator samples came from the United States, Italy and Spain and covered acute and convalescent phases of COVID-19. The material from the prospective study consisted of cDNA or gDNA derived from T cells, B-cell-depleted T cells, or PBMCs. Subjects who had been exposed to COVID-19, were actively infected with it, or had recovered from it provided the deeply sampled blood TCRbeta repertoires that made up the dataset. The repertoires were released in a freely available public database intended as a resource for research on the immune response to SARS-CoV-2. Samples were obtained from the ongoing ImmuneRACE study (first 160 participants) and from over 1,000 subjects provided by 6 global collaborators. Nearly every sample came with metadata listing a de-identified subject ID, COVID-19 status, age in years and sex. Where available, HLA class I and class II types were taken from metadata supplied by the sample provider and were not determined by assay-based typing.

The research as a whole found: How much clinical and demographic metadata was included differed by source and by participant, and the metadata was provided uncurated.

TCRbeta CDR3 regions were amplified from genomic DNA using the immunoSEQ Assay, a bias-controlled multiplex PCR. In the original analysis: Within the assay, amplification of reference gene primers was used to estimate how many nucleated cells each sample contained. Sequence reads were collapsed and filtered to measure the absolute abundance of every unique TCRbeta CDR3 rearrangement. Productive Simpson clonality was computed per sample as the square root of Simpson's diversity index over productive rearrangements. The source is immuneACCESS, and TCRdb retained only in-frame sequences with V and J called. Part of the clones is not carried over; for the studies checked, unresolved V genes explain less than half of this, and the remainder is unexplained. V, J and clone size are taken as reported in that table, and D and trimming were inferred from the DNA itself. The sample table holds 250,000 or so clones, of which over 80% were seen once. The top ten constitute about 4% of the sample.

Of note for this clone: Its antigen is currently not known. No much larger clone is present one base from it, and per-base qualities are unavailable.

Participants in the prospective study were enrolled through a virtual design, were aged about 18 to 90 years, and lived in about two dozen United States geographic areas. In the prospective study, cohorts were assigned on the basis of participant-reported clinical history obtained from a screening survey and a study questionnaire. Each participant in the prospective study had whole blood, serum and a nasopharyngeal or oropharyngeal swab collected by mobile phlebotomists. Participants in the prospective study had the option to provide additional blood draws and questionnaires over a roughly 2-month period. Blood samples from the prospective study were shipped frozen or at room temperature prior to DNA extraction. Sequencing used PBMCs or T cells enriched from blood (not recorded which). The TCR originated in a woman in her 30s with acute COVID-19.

In nucleotide form, the sequence is TGTGCCACCGCGACAGGGATGAACACTGAAGCTTTCTTT. Its protein product is CATATGMNTEAFF. The chain employs TRBV6-6 and TRBJ1-1; TRBD1 lines up with 7 middle nucleotides. Looking up the germline V gene (reference sequence) yields CDR1 MNHNY and CDR2 SVGAGI. Its CDR3 holds 13 amino acids, cysteine through phenylalanine. The CDR3 DNA has 39 bases and is translated from base 1. The V end gives up 10 bases and the J end 0 bases, leaving 5 bases in the junction not matched to a gene.